These 25 T cell receptor beta chains share one sample of origin, sequenced in a study of T cell repertoires in cytomegalovirus infection. Antigens for these TCRs are unknown. TCRdb fed the reads into MiXCR, producing one record per CDR3 protein. The sample shows some 900,000 distinct CDR3 sequences, 30% to 35% of them seen only once. This material consisted of cultured CD8+ T cells from PBMCs, taken from culture after CMV antigen stimulation. The receptors stem from a human donor in good health (CMV status not recorded). Some clones in this sample may be carry-over from other donors' samples.

This rearrangement joins TRBV19 to TRBJ1-1; possible D gene TRBD1, 5 bases. Deletions cut 5 bases from V and 0 bases from J, with 13 bases between. The CDR3 spans 15 residues. CDR1 and CDR2 (germline): LNHDA, SQIVND (reference sequence). For the CDR3, the DNA is TGTGCCAGTAGTTCATGGGGGAACCTGAACACTGAAGCTTTCTTT. Its protein is CASSSWGNLNTEAFF.

This clonotype was recorded a few times. The V gene is TRBV7-8, the J gene TRBJ2-7, with 8 bases that match TRBD1. The V gene's germline CDR1 is SGHVS and CDR2 FQNEAQ. This CDR3 is 12 amino acids long. V lost 6 bases and J lost 5; bases outside the gene matches: 3. Here the CDR3 reads CASRTGEHEQYF. The CDR3 nucleotides read TGTGCCAGCAGGACAGGGGAGCACGAGCAGTACTTC.

The genes are TRBV6-2 or TRBV6-3 and TRBJ1-1; unclear D gene. V dropped 5 bases and J dropped 7 bases, with 17 bases sitting between them. This CDR3 region has 14 residues. Germline V CDR1 and CDR2: MNHEY, SVGEGT. CDR3 nucleotide sequence: TGTGCCAGCAGTGCGCGAGGGCTTTTTGGTGAAGCTTTCTTT. Its translation is CASSARGLFGEAFF.

This clonotype has a handful of counts. The rearrangement links TRBV24-1 to TRBJ2-3; D not certain. Trimming removed 4 bases at V and 6 bases at J, with 7 bases between. Germline assignment: CDR1 KGHDR and CDR2 SFDVKD. The CDR3 extends over 12 amino acids. The CDR3 region is CATSDPGDTQYF. CDR3 nucleotides: TGTGCCACCAGTGACCCCGGGGATACGCAGTATTTT.

V and J are TRBV7-6 and TRBJ1-4; 12 bases line up with TRBD1. Germline trimming cut 4 bases from V and 7 bases from J; bases unmatched to any gene: 4. The length of the CDR3 is 15 residues. Germline V gene lookup returns CDR1 SGHVS and CDR2 FNYEAQ. CDR3 DNA: TGTGCCAGCAGCTCGCCGGGACAGGGGGCTGAAAAACTGTTTTTT. Encoded protein: CASSSPGQGAEKLFF.

The sample holds many counts of this clonotype. The chain uses TRBV7-6 and TRBJ2-1, with 7 bases aligning to TRBD1. This CDR3 comprises 16 residues. CDR1 SGHVS and CDR2 FNYEAQ come from the germline V gene. V was pared by 1 base and J by 4 bases, with 7 bases of the junction left unmatched. CDR3 protein: CASSLVGTDQYNEQFF. Written as DNA, the CDR3 is TGTGCCAGCAGCTTAGTCGGGACAGACCAATACAATGAGCAGTTCTTC.

J is TRBJ1-4 and V is TRBV27; D uncertain. The germline V gene has CDR1 MNHEY and CDR2 SMNVEV (reference sequence). The CDR3 has 14 residues. Trimming left V 3 bases short and J 8 bases short, with 13 bases between. The CDR3 nucleotides are TGTGCCAGCAGTTTGATACAGAGTGGAGAAAAACTGTTTTTT. It is translated as CASSLIQSGEKLFF.

The chain carries TRBV27 and TRBJ2-1; D is possibly TRBD2 (5 bases). V was shortened by 4 bases and J by 1 base, with 11 bases between the two germline ends. The CDR3 extends over 15 amino acids. Germline CDR1 is MNHEY and CDR2 is SMNVEV (reference sequence). CDR3 in DNA: TGTGCCAGCAGTTATGCGGGTATGTCCTACAATGAGCAGTTCTTC. This codes for CASSYAGMSYNEQFF.

Ten or more counts support this clonotype. A junction boundary mismatches the germline segment, possibly from a read error. The chain links TRBV7-2 to TRBJ2-5; D possibly uses TRBD1 or TRBD2 (5 bases each). In germline, CDR1 is SGHTA, CDR2 FQGNSA. The CDR3 loop spans 15 amino acids. CDR3 amino acids: CASNLNPGRQETQYF. The CDR3 DNA follows: TGTGCCAGCAACTTAAACCCGGGACGACAAGAGACCCAGTACTTC. The complete variable domain, with remaining parts taken from reference TRBV7-2 and TRBJ2-5, reads GAGVSQSPSNKVTEKGKDVELRCDPISGHTALYWYRQSLGQGLEFLIYFQGNSAPDKSGLPSDRFSAERTGGSVSTLTIQRTQQEDSAVYLCASNLNPGRQETQYFGPGTRLLVL.

The chain joins TRBV25-1 to TRBJ1-2, with D hard to call. The germline gives CDR1 MGHDK, CDR2 SYGVNS. Trimming shortened V by 5 bases and J by 8 bases, and 21 bases separated the two germline ends. The CDR3 has 15 residues. The CDR3 DNA reads as TGTGCCAGCAGTCCCTATCAGGACCAGCGCTGGGGCTACACCTTC. The encoded protein is CASSPYQDQRWGYTF.

This clonotype turned up a few times. The rearrangement joins TRBV5-1 to TRBJ1-2, with TRBD1 identical over 8 bases. CDR3 size: 15 residues. V shed 2 bases, J shed 5 bases, and the junction held 8 bases outside the gene matches. Germline CDR1 SGHRS, CDR2 YFSETQ. The DNA of the CDR3 is TGCGCCAGCAGCTTCAATTCAGGGGGCGGATATGGCTACACCTTC. As protein: CASSFNSGGGYGYTF.

This clonotype showed up many times. In DNA, the CDR3 is TGTGCCAGCAGTGAAGTAGGCGGTGACGCGGGGGGCTACAATGAGCAGTTCTTC. As protein: CASSEVGGDAGGYNEQFF. The chain joins TRBV7-9 to TRBJ2-1; 8 bases align to TRBD2. With 6 bases clipped from V and 3 bases from J, the junction kept 16 bases outside the gene matches. The germline V gene encodes CDR1 SEHNR and CDR2 FQNEAQ (reference sequence). The CDR3 extends over 18 amino acids.

Details on this clonotype: Given the absence of the conserved phenylalanine or tryptophan at the CDR3 end, a read error is likely. V usage is TRBV7-8 and J usage is TRBJ2-7, with D tentatively TRBD2 (7 bases). Germline-derived CDR1 and CDR2 are SGHVS and FQNEAQ. CDR3 size: 13 residues. Trimming pared 5 bases from V and 7 bases from J, leaving 15 bases between. The CDR3 reads CASSPVGGQEQYC. CDR3 nucleotide sequence: TGTGCCAGCAGCCCTGTCGGGGGGCAGGAGCAGTACTGC.

This clonotype was picked up one time. Here the CDR3 DNA reads TGTGCCAGCAGTTACGGACAGGGGGAAGACACCTTC. It codes for CASSYGQGEDTF. V gene TRBV6-2 or TRBV6-3 combines with J gene TRBJ1-2; 10 bases line up with TRBD1. After removal of 2 bases from V and 12 bases from J, the junction contained 3 bases not matched to a gene. CDR1 MNHEY and CDR2 SVGEGT come from the germline V gene. The CDR3 has 12 amino acids.

This clonotype appeared many times. The chain is built from TRBV6-1 and TRBJ1-1; no firm D call. There are 12 residues in the CDR3. V was shortened by 7 bases and J by 4 bases, with 10 bases between the two germline ends. Germline CDR1 MNHNS, CDR2 SASEGT. The CDR3 nucleotides are TGTGCCAGCACCTTGGGAGCCACTGAAGCTTTCTTT. Residues: CASTLGATEAFF.

At least ten counts were recorded for this clonotype. The CDR3 DNA reads TGTGCCAGCAGTGACATCCCTCCCCGAGAAGCTTTCTTT. Protein sequence: CASSDIPPREAFF. The genes are TRBV11-1 and TRBJ1-1; D gene uncertain. Trimming took off 6 bases at V and 8 bases at J, with 16 bases between the two ends. CDR1 SGHAT and CDR2 FQDESV come from the germline V gene (reference sequence). The CDR3 extends over 13 amino acids.

With regard to this clonotype: Just one base apart from a much larger clone, this may be a read error. This rearrangement joins TRBV7-2 to TRBJ2-3; TRBD2 aligns across 9 bases. CDR1 and CDR2 (germline): SGHTA, FQGNSA. The CDR3 contains 16 residues. CDR3 coding DNA: TGTGCCAGGAGCTCCCGACTAGCGGAAAGGACAGATACGCAGTATTTT. It codes for CARSSRLAERTDTQYF.

This clonotype was counted at least ten times. This chain uses TRBV13 with TRBJ2-3; the match to TRBD2 covers 10 bases. This CDR3 spans 16 amino acids. V shed 4 bases and J 0 bases; nucleotides not matched to a gene: 4. Germline-derived CDR1 and CDR2 are PRHDT and FYEKMQ (reference sequence). The CDR3 nucleotides are TGTGCCAGCAGCTCCTCACTAGCGGGGAGCACAGATACGCAGTATTTT. Its protein product is CASSSSLAGSTDTQYF. Variable domain in full (rest from reference TRBV13 and TRBJ2-3): AAGVIQSPRHLIKEKRETATLKCYPIPRHDTVYWYQQGPGQDPQFLISFYEKMQSDKGSIPDRFSAQQFSDYHSELNMSSLELGDSALYFCASSSSLAGSTDTQYFGPGTRLTVL.

This clonotype was picked up a small number of times. V and J are TRBV7-9 and TRBJ2-1, with TRBD1 identical over 8 bases. Germline V lookup: CDR1 SEHNR, CDR2 FQNEAQ (reference sequence). There are 16 residues in the CDR3. Losses at the gene ends were 5 bases for V and 2 bases for J; bases not matched to a gene: 8. DNA for the CDR3: TGTGCCAGCAGCCCCAGGGACAGGCAAGCCTACAATGAGCAGTTCTTC. Translating gives CASSPRDRQAYNEQFF.

This clonotype came up a few times. V usage is TRBV27 and J usage is TRBJ2-1; 9 positions agree with TRBD1. The junction had 3 bases not matched to a gene; V was cut back by 5 bases and J by 1 base. Germline values: CDR1 MNHEY, CDR2 SMNVEV (reference sequence). The CDR3 spans 15 residues. This CDR3 reads CASSNGQGSYNEQFF. DNA of the CDR3: TGTGCCAGCAGTAATGGACAGGGGTCCTACAATGAGCAGTTCTTC.

This sequence joins TRBV7-9 and TRBJ1-2, with 11 bases matching TRBD1. The ends lost 5 bases at V and 6 bases at J; junction bases unmatched: 8. Germline V gene data show CDR1 as SEHNR and CDR2 as FQNEAQ (reference sequence). The CDR3 has 15 amino acids. CDR3 amino acids: CASSRGTGGKDGYTF. The DNA for the CDR3 is TGTGCCAGCAGCCGAGGGACAGGGGGTAAGGATGGCTACACCTTC.

V gene TRBV19 combines with J gene TRBJ1-1, with D uncertain. The V end lost 6 bases, the J end lost 7 bases, and 18 bases lay between the germline ends. The CDR3 contains 14 residues. Germline loops: CDR1 LNHDA, CDR2 SQIVND (reference sequence). CDR3 nucleotide sequence: TGTGCCAGTAGCCCGTTCCGCGGGGATGGTGAAGCTTTCTTT. Encoded protein: CASSPFRGDGEAFF.

This clonotype occurred a few times. The chain employs TRBV4-2 and TRBJ2-7; 8 bases map to TRBD2. V lost 0 bases, J lost 7 bases, and 5 bases stayed unmatched. The CDR3 is made up of 14 amino acids. Germline CDR1 is LGHNA and CDR2 is YNFKEQ. The CDR3 bases are TGTGCCAGCAGCCAAGAGTGGGGCGGGGGGGAGCAGTACGTC. Translation: CASSQEWGGGEQYV.

The genes are TRBV28 and TRBJ1-6; D is uncertain. Trimming took off 2 bases at V and 8 bases at J, with 16 bases between the two ends. CDR3 length: 16 residues. Germline V gene lookup returns CDR1 MDHEN and CDR2 SYDVKM. CDR3 nucleotides: TGTGCCAGCAGTTTAAACCCACCGAGGCTGGATTCACCCCTCCACTTT. It codes for CASSLNPPRLDSPLHF. The whole variable domain, filled in from reference TRBV28 and TRBJ1-6, reads DVKVTQSSRYLVKRTGEKVFLECVQDMDHENMFWYRQDPGLGLRLIYFSYDVKMKEKGDIPEGYSVSREKKERFSLILESASTNQTSMYLCASSLNPPRLDSPLHFGNGTRLTVT.

The chain has TRBV20-1 and TRBJ2-3, with a tentative D call TRBD2 (6 bases). The V end lost 0 bases, the J end lost 0 bases, and 13 bases lay between the germline ends. CDR3 length equals 16 residues. Germline assignment: CDR1 DFQATT and CDR2 SNEGSKA (reference sequence). The CDR3, as DNA: TGCAGTGCTAGAGATCCCCGTGGGACTAGCACAGATACGCAGTATTTT. Residues: CSARDPRGTSTDTQYF.